This T cell receptor (beta chain) originates from a study of T cell repertoires in ileal Crohn's disease. Study as a whole: TCRB immunosequencing input was five hundred nanograms of biopsy DNA per sample. Overall study results and limits: Clonality above 26.8% at surgery always came with endoscopic recurrence.

Time point denoted: inflamed ileum from the surgical specimen. Adults with ileal or ileocolonic Crohn's disease and an indication for resection were eligible. The method was immunoSEQ multiplex PCR; TCRdb's version includes in-frame clones alone and lacks a portion of them. The table lists approximately 15,000 clones, about 76% of them singletons, with around 4.2% in the top ten. With regard to this clone: The antigen is undetermined.

Germline V gene data show CDR1 as SEHNR and CDR2 as FQNEAQ (reference sequence). V was trimmed by 5 bases and J by 1 base, leaving 16 bases between them. This CDR3 region has 16 residues. Sequencing input: ileal tissue. The chain employs TRBV7-9 and TRBJ2-3; D perhaps matches TRBD1 (6 bases). This TCR was recovered from an adult with Crohn's disease. The CDR3 protein is CASSPQGFRGTDTQYF. CDR3 nucleotides: TGTGCCAGCAGCCCACAGGGTTTTCGTGGCACAGATACGCAGTATTTT. The entire variable domain, with the rest obtained from reference TRBV7-9 and TRBJ2-3, is as follows: DTGVSQNPRHKITKRGQNVTFRCDPISEHNRLYWYRQTLGQGPEFLTYFQNEAQLEKSRLLSDRFSAERPKGSFSTLEIQRTEQGDSAMYLCASSPQGFRGTDTQYFGPGTRLTVL.